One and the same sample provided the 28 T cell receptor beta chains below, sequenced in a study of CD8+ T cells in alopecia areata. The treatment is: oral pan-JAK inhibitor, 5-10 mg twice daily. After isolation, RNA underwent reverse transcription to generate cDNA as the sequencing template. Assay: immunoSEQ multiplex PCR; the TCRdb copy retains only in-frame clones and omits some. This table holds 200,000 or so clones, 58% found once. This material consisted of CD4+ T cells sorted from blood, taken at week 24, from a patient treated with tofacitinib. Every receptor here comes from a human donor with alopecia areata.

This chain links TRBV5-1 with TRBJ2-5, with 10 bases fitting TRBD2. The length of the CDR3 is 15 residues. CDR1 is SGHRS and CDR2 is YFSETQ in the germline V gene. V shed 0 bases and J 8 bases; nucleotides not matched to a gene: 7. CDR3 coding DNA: TGCGCCAGCAGCTTGGAACCAGCGGGGGGGAGAACCCAGTACTTC. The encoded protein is CASSLEPAGGRTQYF.

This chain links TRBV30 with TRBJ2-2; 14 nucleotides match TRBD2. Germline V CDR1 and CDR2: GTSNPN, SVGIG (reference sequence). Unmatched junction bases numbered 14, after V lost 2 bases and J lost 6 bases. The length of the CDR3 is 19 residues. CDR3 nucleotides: TGTGCCTGGAGTCCCCTCTTTATGGGACTAGCGGGAGCGGCCGGGGAGCTGTTTTTT. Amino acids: CAWSPLFMGLAGAAGELFF.

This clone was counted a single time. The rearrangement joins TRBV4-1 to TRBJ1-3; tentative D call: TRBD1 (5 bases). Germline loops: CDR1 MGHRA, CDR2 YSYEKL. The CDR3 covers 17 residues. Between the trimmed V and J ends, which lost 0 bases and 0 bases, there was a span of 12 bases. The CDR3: CASSQELDTSSGNTIYF. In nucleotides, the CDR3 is TGCGCCAGCAGCCAAGAACTGGACACCAGCTCTGGAAACACCATATATTTT.

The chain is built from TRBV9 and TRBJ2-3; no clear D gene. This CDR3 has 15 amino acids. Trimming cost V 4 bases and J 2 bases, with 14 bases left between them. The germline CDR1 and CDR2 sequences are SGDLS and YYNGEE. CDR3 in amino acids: CASSRRPTPTDTQYF. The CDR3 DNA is TGTGCCAGCAGCCGCCGACCTACACCCACAGATACGCAGTATTTT.

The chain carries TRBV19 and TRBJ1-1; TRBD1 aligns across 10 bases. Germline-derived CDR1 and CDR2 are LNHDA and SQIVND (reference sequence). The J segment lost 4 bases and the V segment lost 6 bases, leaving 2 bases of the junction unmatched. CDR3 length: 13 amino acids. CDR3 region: CASRRQGATEAFF. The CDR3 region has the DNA TGTGCCAGTAGGCGACAGGGGGCCACTGAAGCTTTCTTT.

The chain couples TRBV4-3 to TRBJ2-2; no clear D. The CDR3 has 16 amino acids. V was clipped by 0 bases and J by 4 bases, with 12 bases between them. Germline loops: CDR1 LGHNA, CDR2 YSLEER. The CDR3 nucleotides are TGCGCCAGCAGCCAAGATTTCTTAACAGTCACCGGGGAGCTGTTTTTT. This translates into CASSQDFLTVTGELFF.

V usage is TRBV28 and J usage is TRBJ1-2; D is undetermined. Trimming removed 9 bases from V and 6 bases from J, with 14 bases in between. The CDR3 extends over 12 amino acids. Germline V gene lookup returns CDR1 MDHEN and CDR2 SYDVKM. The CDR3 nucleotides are TGTGCCAGTGGTTCAGGTCCCCATGGCTACACCTTC. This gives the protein CASGSGPHGYTF.

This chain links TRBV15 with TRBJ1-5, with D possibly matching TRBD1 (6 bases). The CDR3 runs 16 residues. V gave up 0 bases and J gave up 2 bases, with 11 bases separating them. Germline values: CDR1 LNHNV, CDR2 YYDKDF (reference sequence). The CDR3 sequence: CATSRDTRGGNQPQHF. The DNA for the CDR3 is TGTGCCACCAGCAGAGACACCAGGGGTGGCAATCAGCCCCAGCATTTT.

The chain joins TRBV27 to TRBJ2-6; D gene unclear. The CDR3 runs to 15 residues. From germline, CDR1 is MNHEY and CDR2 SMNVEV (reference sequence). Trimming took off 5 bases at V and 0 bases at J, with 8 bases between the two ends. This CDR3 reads CASSKTASGANVLTF. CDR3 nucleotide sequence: TGTGCCAGCAGTAAAACAGCCTCTGGGGCCAACGTCCTGACTTTC.

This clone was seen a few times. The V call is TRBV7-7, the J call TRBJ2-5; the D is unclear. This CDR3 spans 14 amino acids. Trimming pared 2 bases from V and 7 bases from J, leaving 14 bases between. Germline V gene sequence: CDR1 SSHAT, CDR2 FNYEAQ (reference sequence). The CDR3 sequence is CASSLSHIGGTQYF. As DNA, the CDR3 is TGTGCCAGCAGCTTAAGTCATATCGGCGGGACCCAGTACTTC. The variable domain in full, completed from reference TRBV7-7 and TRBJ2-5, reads GAGVSQSPRYKVTKRGQDVTLRCDPISSHATLYWYQQALGQGPEFLTYFNYEAQPDKSGLPSDRFSAERPEGSISTLTIQRTEQRDSAMYRCASSLSHIGGTQYFGPGTRLLVL.

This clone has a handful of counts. The chain's CDR3 is CASSRDVETQYF. CDR3 nucleotide sequence: TGTGCCAGCAGCCGTGACGTGGAGACCCAGTACTTC. The chain links TRBV11-2 to TRBJ2-5, with D unresolved. There are 12 residues in the CDR3. Germline CDR1 reads SGHAT; CDR2 reads FQNNGV. Trimming cost V 5 bases and J 5 bases, with 9 bases left between them. The full variable domain, with the rest looked up from reference TRBV11-2 and TRBJ2-5, is EAGVAQSPRYKIIEKRQSVAFWCNPISGHATLYWYQQILGQGPKLLIQFQNNGVVDDSQLPKDRFSAERLKGVDSTLKIQPAKLEDSAVYLCASSRDVETQYFGPGTRLLVL.

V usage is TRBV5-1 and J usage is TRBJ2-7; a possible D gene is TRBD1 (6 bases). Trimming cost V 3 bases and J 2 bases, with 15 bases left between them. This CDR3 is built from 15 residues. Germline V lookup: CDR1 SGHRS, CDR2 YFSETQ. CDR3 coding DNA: TGCGCCAGCAGCTCTTTGACAGGCACTACCTACGAGCAGTACTTC. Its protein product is CASSSLTGTTYEQYF.

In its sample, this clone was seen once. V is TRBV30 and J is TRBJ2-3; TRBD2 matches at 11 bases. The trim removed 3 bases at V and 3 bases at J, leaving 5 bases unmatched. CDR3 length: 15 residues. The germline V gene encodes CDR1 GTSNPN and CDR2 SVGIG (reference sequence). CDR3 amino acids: CAWRRLAGRTDTQYF. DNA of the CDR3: TGTGCCTGGAGAAGACTAGCGGGACGGACAGATACGCAGTATTTT.

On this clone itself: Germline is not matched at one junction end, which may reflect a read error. The CDR3 protein is CASSQRDYASNNEQFF. The CDR3 region has the DNA TGCGCCAGCAGCCAGAGGGACTACGCCTCCAACAATGAGCAGTTCTTC. The chain combines TRBV4-1 with TRBJ2-1, with 7 positions matching TRBD2. CDR1 is MGHRA, CDR2 YSYEKL, per germline. The CDR3 is made up of 16 amino acids.

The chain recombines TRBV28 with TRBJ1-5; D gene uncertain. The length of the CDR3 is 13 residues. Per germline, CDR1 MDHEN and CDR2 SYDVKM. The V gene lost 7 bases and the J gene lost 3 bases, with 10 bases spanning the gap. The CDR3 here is CASIGSFNQPQHF. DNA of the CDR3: TGTGCCAGCATAGGGTCCTTCAATCAGCCCCAGCATTTT.

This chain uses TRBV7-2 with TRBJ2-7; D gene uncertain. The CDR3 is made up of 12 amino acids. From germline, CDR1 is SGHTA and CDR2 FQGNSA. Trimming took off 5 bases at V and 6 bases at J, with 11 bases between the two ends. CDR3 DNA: TGTGCCAGCAGCCGAGTCATAAGCGAGCAGTACTTC. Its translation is CASSRVISEQYF.

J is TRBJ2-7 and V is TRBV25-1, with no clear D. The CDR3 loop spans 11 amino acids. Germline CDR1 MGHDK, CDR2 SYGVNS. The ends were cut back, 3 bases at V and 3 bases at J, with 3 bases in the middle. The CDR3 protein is CASSDFYEQYF. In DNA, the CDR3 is TGTGCCAGCAGTGATTTCTACGAGCAGTACTTC.

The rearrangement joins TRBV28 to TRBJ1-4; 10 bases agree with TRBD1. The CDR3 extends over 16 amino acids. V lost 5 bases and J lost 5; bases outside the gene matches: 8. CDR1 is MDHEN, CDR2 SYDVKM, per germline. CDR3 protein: CASSAWPGQGNEKLFF. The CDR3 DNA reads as TGTGCCAGCAGTGCGTGGCCGGGACAGGGGAATGAAAAACTGTTTTTT.

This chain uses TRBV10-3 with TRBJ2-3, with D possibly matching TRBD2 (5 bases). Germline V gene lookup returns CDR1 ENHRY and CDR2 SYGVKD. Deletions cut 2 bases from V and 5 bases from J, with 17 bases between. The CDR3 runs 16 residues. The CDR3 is CAISEEGSTLGDTQYF. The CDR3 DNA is TGTGCCATCAGTGAGGAGGGCTCGACCCTAGGAGATACGCAGTATTTT.

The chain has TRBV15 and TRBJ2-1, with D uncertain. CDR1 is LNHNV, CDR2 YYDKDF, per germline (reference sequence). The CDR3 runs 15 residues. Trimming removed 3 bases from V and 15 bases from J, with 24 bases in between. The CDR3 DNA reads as TGTGCCACCAGCAGGGAACGTTTTGAGGCTACATGGAGGTTCTTC. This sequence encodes CATSRERFEATWRFF.

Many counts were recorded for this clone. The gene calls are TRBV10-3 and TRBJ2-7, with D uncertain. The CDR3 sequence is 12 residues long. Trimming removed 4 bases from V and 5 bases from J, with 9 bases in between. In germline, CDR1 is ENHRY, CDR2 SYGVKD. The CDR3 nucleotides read TGTGCCATCAGTGGTAACGGCCACGAGCAGTACTTC. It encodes CAISGNGHEQYF.

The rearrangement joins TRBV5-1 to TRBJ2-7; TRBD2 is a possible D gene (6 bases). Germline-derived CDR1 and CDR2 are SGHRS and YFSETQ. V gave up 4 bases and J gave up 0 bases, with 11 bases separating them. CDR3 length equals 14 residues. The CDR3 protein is CASSEGLASYEQYF. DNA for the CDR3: TGCGCCAGCAGCGAGGGACTGGCCTCCTACGAGCAGTACTTC.

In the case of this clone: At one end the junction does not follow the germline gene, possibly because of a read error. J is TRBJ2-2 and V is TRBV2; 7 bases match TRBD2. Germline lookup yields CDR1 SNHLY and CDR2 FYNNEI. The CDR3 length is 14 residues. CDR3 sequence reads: CASRRLAATGELFF. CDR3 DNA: TGTGCCAGCAGGAGGCTAGCGGCCACCGGAGAGCTGTTTTTT.

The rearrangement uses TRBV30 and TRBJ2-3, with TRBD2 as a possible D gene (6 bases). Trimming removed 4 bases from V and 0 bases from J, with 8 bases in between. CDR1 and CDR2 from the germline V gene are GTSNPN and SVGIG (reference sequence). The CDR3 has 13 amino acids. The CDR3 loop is CAWTSESTDTQYF. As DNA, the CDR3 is TGTGCCTGGACTAGCGAGAGCACAGATACGCAGTATTTT.

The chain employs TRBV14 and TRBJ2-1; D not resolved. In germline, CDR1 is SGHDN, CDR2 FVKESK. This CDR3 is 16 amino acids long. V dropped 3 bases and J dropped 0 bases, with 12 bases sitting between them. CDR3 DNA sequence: TGTGCCAGCAGCCATAGAGCCGGAAGCTCCTACAATGAGCAGTTCTTC. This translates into CASSHRAGSSYNEQFF. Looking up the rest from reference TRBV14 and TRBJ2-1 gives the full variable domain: EAGVTQFPSHSVIEKGQTVTLRCDPISGHDNLYWYRRVMGKEIKFLLHFVKESKQDESGMPNNRFLAERTGGTYSTLKVQPAELEDSGVYFCASSHRAGSSYNEQFFGPGTRLTVL.

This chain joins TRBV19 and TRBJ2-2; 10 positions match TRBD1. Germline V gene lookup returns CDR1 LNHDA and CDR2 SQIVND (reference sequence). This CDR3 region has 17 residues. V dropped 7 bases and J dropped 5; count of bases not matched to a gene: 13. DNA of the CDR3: TGTGCCAGTACCAAACCCTTTGACAGGGGGCAAACCGGGGAGCTGTTTTTT. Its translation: CASTKPFDRGQTGELFF.

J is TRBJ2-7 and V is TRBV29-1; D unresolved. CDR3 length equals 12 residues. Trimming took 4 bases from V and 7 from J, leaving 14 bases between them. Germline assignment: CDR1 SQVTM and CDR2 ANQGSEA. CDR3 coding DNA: TGCAGCGTTGGTCTGACAACTGGAGAGCAGTACTTC. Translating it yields CSVGLTTGEQYF.

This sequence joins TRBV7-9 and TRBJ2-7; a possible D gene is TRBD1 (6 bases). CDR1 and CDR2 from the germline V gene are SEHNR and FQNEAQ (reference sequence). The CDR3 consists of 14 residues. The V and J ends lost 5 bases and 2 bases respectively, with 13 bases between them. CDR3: CASSQAGTPYEQYF. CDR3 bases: TGTGCCAGCAGCCAAGCCGGGACACCCTACGAGCAGTACTTC.